This T cell receptor beta chain was found in a study of T-cell reconstitution after alpha-beta-depleted transplantation in children. Using unique molecular identifiers, the investigators prepared the TCRbeta library. TCRdb reprocessed the PCR reads via MiXCR and lists one record per CDR3 protein. Among roughly 180,000 distinct CDR3 sequences listed, roughly 15% were seen once. This clonotype showed up just a few times. This CDR3 is built from 16 residues. V lost 0 bases to trimming and J lost 5 bases; unmatched junction nucleotides: 8. CDR1 LGHDT and CDR2 YNNKEL come from the germline V gene (reference sequence).

The source of this sequence is a human donor who donated a stem cell graft to a child with acute lymphoblastic leukemia. This chain links TRBV3-1 with TRBJ1-2, with 8 bases identical to TRBD1. The input for sequencing was PBMCs from the stem cell graft donor, taken from the stem cell graft. The CDR3 sequence is CASSQDSGGTGYGYTF. For the CDR3, the DNA is TGTGCCAGCAGCCAAGATTCTGGCGGGACAGGTTATGGCTACACCTTC.